These 6 T cell receptor beta chains originate from one sample sequenced in a study of OX40 agonist ivuxolimab in advanced cancers. Assay used: immunoSEQ multiplex PCR; TCRdb lists only in-frame clones, some missing. This table has over 40,000 clones, about 90% appearing once. The specimen was CD4+ or CD8+ T cells sorted from blood, collected in a trial of the OX40 agonist ivuxolimab. The receptors shown here come from an adult with an advanced solid tumor such as melanoma, head and neck, liver or kidney cancer.

This rearrangement joins TRBV19 to TRBJ2-1; maybe TRBD1 (5 bases). The V gene lost 4 bases and the J gene lost 1 base, with 8 bases spanning the gap. The CDR3 extends over 14 amino acids. CDR1 is LNHDA and CDR2 is SQIVND in the germline V gene (reference sequence). CDR3 sequence: CASSTRQSYNEQFF. CDR3 bases: TGTGCCAGTAGTACCCGACAGTCCTACAATGAGCAGTTCTTC.

This clone was detected once. This chain connects TRBV27 to TRBJ2-5; 8 bases match TRBD2. The CDR3 has 17 amino acids. With V trimmed by 4 bases and J by 5 bases, 15 bases remained unmatched. Germline CDR1 and CDR2: MNHEY and SMNVEV (reference sequence). The CDR3 protein is CASSSRQRERYRETQYF. The CDR3 DNA reads as TGTGCCAGCAGTTCTAGGCAGCGGGAGAGGTATCGGGAGACCCAGTACTTC.

The rearrangement joins TRBV12-5 to TRBJ2-5; TRBD1 is a possible D gene (6 bases). V dropped 6 bases and J dropped 7 bases, with 21 bases sitting between them. This CDR3 is 15 amino acids long. From germline, CDR1 is LGHNT and CDR2 FRNRAP. The CDR3 sequence is CASGGEQGSLGTQYF. CDR3 nucleotide sequence: TGTGCTAGTGGAGGAGAACAGGGATCCTTAGGGACCCAGTACTTC.

V is TRBV4-1 and J is TRBJ1-2, with D perhaps TRBD1 (6 bases). This CDR3 has 15 amino acids. Germline CDR1 is MGHRA and CDR2 is YSYEKL. V dropped 2 bases and J dropped 2 bases, with 12 bases sitting between them. The CDR3: CASSQPRQANYGYTF. DNA for the CDR3: TGCGCCAGCAGCCAACCTCGACAGGCAAACTATGGCTACACCTTC.

V gene TRBV7-9 combines with J gene TRBJ1-1; 8 bases fit TRBD1. The CDR3 consists of 17 residues. Trimming cost V 5 bases and J 7 bases; bases outside gene matches: 18. Per the germline V gene, CDR1 is SEHNR and CDR2 is FQNEAQ (reference sequence). DNA of the CDR3: TGTGCCAGCAGCAGGAGACAGGCAGGGGGCGGGGACGGTGAAGCTTTCTTT. Its translation is CASSRRQAGGGDGEAFF.

This chain uses TRBV7-9 with TRBJ2-7; perhaps TRBD2 as D (7 bases). Trimming shortened V by 5 bases and J by 5 bases, and 16 bases separated the two germline ends. The CDR3 is 14 residues long. CDR1 and CDR2 (germline): SEHNR, FQNEAQ (reference sequence). The CDR3 DNA reads as TGTGCCAGCAGCCGAGAGGGGGGGCGAGACGAGCAGTACTTC. It codes for CASSREGGRDEQYF.